This T cell receptor (beta chain) appears in the sequencing data of a study of blood T cell repertoires in COVID-19 (dated by TCRdb to about 2020). Regarding the complete study: Collaborator samples came from the United States, Italy and Spain and covered acute and convalescent phases of COVID-19. A de-identified subject ID, COVID-19 status, age in years and sex were almost always included in the sample metadata. The samples were drawn from the first 160 participants of the ongoing ImmuneRACE study and from 1,254 subjects provided by 6 global collaborators. Subjects who had been exposed to COVID-19, were actively infected with it, or had recovered from it provided the deeply sampled blood TCRbeta repertoires that made up the dataset. A freely available public database, intended as a resource for researchers studying the immune response to SARS-CoV-2, is where the repertoires were released. HLA class I and class II types, where available, came from metadata supplied by the sample provider rather than from assay-based typing. The material from the prospective study consisted of cDNA or gDNA derived from T cells, B-cell-depleted T cells, or PBMCs. Overall study results and their limits: How much clinical and demographic metadata was included differed by source and by participant, and the metadata was provided uncurated.

TCRbeta CDR3 regions were amplified from genomic DNA using the immunoSEQ Assay, a bias-controlled multiplex PCR. As for the authors' bioinformatics: The number of nucleated cells in each sample was estimated by amplification of reference gene primers within the assay. To quantify the absolute abundance of each unique TCRbeta CDR3 rearrangement, sequence reads were collapsed and filtered. For each sample, productive Simpson clonality was calculated as the square root of Simpson's diversity index across productive rearrangements. What TCRdb holds here is the immuneACCESS table cut down to in-frame rearrangements. Part of the clones is not present; checked against another copy, under half of the missing clones reflect an unresolved V gene, and the others are unexplained. Clonal size and the V and J genes are those of that table, whereas D and trimming came from the DNA. The sample table contains approximately 360,000 clones; only one count was recorded for around 87% of them. 6.5% of the sample goes to the ten largest clones.

Whole blood was collected in K2EDTA tubes by collaborating institutions according to the institutions' own protocols. Collaborator samples were shipped for TCRbeta analysis as frozen whole blood, isolated PBMCs, or DNA extracted from either sample type. On this clone: Its binding antigen is unknown. Base qualities are not recorded, but no much larger clone differs from it by a single base.

The CDR3 goes from the cysteine to the phenylalanine over 18 residues. The CDR3 DNA has 54 bases and is translated from base 1. CDR1 LGHDT and CDR2 YNNKEL were looked up in the germline V gene (reference sequence). Relative to germline, V is missing 1 base and J is missing 4 bases, with 14 bases of the junction outside any gene match. The clonotype was recovered from a man aged 18 to 30 with active or convalescent COVID-19. Recombination joined TRBV3-1 (or the pseudogene TRBV3-2) with TRBJ1-1; a stretch of 8 junction bases matches TRBD1. Sequenced: peripheral blood. The CDR3 in this case is CASSQGFLFKTGGTEAFF. The sequenced DNA is TGTGCCAGCAGCCAAGGATTTTTATTTAAAACAGGGGGCACTGAAGCTTTCTTT.